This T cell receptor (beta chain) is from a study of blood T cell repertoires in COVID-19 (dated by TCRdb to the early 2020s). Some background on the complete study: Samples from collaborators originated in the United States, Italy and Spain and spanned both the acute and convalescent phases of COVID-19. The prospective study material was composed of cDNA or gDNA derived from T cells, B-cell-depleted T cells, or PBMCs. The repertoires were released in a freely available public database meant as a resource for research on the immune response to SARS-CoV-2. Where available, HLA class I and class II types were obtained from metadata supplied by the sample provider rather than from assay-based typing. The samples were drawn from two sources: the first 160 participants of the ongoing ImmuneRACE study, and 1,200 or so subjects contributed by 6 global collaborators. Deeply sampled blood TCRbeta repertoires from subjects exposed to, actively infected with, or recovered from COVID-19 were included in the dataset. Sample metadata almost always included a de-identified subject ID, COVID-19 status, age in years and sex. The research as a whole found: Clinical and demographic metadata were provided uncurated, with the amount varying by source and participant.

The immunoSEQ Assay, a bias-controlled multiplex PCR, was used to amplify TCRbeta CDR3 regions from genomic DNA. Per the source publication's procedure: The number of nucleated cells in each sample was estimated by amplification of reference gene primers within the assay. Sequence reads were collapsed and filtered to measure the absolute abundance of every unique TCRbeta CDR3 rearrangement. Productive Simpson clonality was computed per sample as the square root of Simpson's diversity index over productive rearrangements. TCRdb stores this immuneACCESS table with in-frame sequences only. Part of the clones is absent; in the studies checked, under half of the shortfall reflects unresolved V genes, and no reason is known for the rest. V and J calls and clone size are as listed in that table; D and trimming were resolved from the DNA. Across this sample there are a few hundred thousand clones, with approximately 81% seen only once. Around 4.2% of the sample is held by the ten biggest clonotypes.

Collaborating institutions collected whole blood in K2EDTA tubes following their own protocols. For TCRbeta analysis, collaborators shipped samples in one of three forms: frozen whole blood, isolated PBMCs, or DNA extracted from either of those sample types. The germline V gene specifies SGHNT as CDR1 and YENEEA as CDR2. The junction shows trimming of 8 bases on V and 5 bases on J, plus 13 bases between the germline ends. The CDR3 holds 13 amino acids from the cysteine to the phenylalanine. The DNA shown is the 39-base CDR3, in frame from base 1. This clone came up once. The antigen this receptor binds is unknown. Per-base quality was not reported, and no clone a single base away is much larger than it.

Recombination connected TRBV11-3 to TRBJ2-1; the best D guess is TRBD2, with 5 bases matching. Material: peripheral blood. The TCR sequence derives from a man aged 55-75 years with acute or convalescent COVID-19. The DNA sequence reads TGTGCCAGCCGCCGGTGGGGAGACAATGAGCAGTTCTTC. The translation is CASRRWGDNEQFF.